A single sample gave rise to the 29 T cell receptor beta chains below, sequenced in a study of graft-versus-host responses after intestinal transplantation. The assay was immunoSEQ multiplex PCR, and TCRdb's table has in-frame clones only and misses some. The repertoire holds tens of thousands of clones, with over 85% as singletons. Their antigens remain unidentified. The sample in question was unstimulated CD4+ T cells sorted from spleen or lymph node cells, obtained before intestinal transplant. Source of these receptors: a human donor who received an intestinal transplant.

In this sample, this clone turned up a few times. The V call is TRBV6-1, the J call TRBJ2-7; D possibly corresponds to TRBD1 (6 bases). The CDR3 consists of 14 residues. The V and J ends lost 7 bases and 3 bases respectively, with 16 bases between them. Germline assignment: CDR1 MNHNS and CDR2 SASEGT. Here the CDR3 reads CASIGSGTYYEQYF. Here the CDR3 DNA reads TGTGCCAGCATAGGGTCCGGGACATACTACGAGCAGTACTTC.

Only a few counts were recorded for this clone. This chain's CDR3 is CSVEGGSVLIREQFF. The CDR3 nucleotides are TGCAGCGTTGAGGGCGGGAGCGTTCTGATCCGTGAGCAGTTCTTC. The J gene is TRBJ2-1, the V gene TRBV29-1; 7 nucleotides match TRBD2. The length of the CDR3 is 15 residues. Germline V CDR1 and CDR2: SQVTM, ANQGSEA. With V trimmed by 3 bases and J by 9 bases, 14 bases remained unmatched.

The gene calls are TRBV6-5 and TRBJ2-7; 7 positions agree with TRBD2. The CDR3 consists of 12 residues. Trimming took 8 bases from V and 8 from J; bases not matched to a gene: 9. Germline CDR1 is MNHEY and CDR2 is SVGAGI. The CDR3 is CASGRGASQQYF. As DNA, the CDR3 is TGTGCCAGCGGGAGGGGAGCCAGCCAGCAGTACTTC.

The chain uses TRBV5-1 and TRBJ2-3; D unresolved. This CDR3 is 13 amino acids long. In germline, CDR1 is SGHRS, CDR2 YFSETQ. V lost 4 bases and J lost 4, with 10 bases in between. CDR3 bases: TGCGCCAGCAGCCAAATATGGGCAGATACGCAGTATTTT. As protein: CASSQIWADTQYF.

V gene TRBV5-1 combines with J gene TRBJ2-7; D call uncertain. Trimming pared 0 bases from V and 2 bases from J, leaving 12 bases between. Germline CDR1 and CDR2: SGHRS and YFSETQ. The CDR3 totals 15 residues. CDR3 residues: CASSLAEEYPYEQYF. DNA of the CDR3: TGCGCCAGCAGCTTGGCCGAGGAGTACCCCTACGAGCAGTACTTC. The full variable domain, completed using reference TRBV5-1 and TRBJ2-7, is KAGVTQTPRYLIKTRGQQVTLSCSPISGHRSVSWYQQTPGQGLQFLFEYFSETQRNKGNFPGRFSGRQFSNSRSEMNVSTLELGDSALYLCASSLAEEYPYEQYFGPGTRLTVT.

The chain joins TRBV29-1 to TRBJ2-7; D is perhaps TRBD1 (6 bases). CDR3 length: 14 amino acids. Germline lookup yields CDR1 SQVTM and CDR2 ANQGSEA. V dropped 1 base and J dropped 4 bases, with 14 bases sitting between them. The CDR3 DNA reads as TGCAGCGTTGAAGGCACAGGGATCGGATACGAGCAGTACTTC. Protein sequence: CSVEGTGIGYEQYF.

Only a few counts were recorded for this clone. The gene calls are TRBV7-2 and TRBJ2-7; D unresolved. The V end was cut by 2 bases, the J end by 5 bases, with 7 bases between. CDR3 size: 12 residues. The germline CDR1 and CDR2 sequences are SGHTA and FQGNSA. The CDR3, as DNA: TGTGCCAGCAGCTTATCCCGCCACGAGCAGTACTTC. Its translation: CASSLSRHEQYF.

V usage is TRBV30 and J usage is TRBJ2-1, with a tentative D call TRBD2 (6 bases). Trimming removed 2 bases at V and 10 bases at J, with 9 bases between. Germline CDR1 GTSNPN, CDR2 SVGIG (reference sequence). The CDR3 runs 11 residues. The CDR3 spells CAWSKAGEQFF. The CDR3 region has the DNA TGTGCCTGGAGTAAGGCGGGAGAGCAGTTCTTC.

This clone came up once. V is TRBV28 and J is TRBJ2-5, with unresolved D. TRBJ2-7 matches the DNA end more closely, so the J call is doubtful. The germline gives CDR1 MDHEN, CDR2 SYDVKM. This CDR3 contains 15 residues. As DNA, the CDR3 is TGTGCCAGCAGTTTACAGGTAGAAAGAGGATACGAGCAGTACTTC. Its protein product is CASSLQVERGYEQYF.

The genes are TRBV6-1 and TRBJ2-7; 8 bases fit TRBD2. Trimming cost V 4 bases and J 3 bases; bases outside gene matches: 8. The CDR3 loop spans 15 amino acids. Germline CDR1 and CDR2: MNHNS and SASEGT. In DNA, the CDR3 is TGTGCCAGCAGTGCTACACTAGCGGATAACTACGAGCAGTACTTC. This encodes CASSATLADNYEQYF.

The genes are TRBV2 and TRBJ2-7, with TRBD2 as a possible D gene (6 bases). CDR3 size: 16 residues. CDR1 is SNHLY and CDR2 is FYNNEI in the germline V gene. V gave up 3 bases and J gave up 1 base, with 16 bases separating them. The CDR3 reads CASSDYPAGGSYEQYF. Here the CDR3 DNA reads TGTGCCAGCAGTGATTATCCAGCGGGCGGATCCTACGAGCAGTACTTC.

V gene TRBV19 combines with J gene TRBJ1-3; D may be TRBD1 (5 bases). The V end was cut by 6 bases, the J end by 0 bases, with 12 bases between. Germline V gene sequence: CDR1 LNHDA, CDR2 SQIVND (reference sequence). There are 15 residues in the CDR3. The CDR3: CASRRGTLSGNTIYF. The CDR3 DNA reads as TGTGCCAGTAGACGAGGGACCCTCTCTGGAAACACCATATATTTT.

This chain links TRBV7-2 with TRBJ2-7, with a weak D call TRBD1 (5 bases). The CDR3 length is 13 residues. The V and J ends lost 0 bases and 2 bases respectively, with 5 bases between them. Germline V CDR1 and CDR2: SGHTA, FQGNSA. The CDR3 nucleotides are TGTGCCAGCAGCTTAGCGACAGCCTACGAGCAGTACTTC. Translating gives CASSLATAYEQYF. The full variable domain, rest sourced from reference TRBV7-2 and TRBJ2-7, is GAGVSQSPSNKVTEKGKDVELRCDPISGHTALYWYRQSLGQGLEFLIYFQGNSAPDKSGLPSDRFSAERTGGSVSTLTIQRTQQEDSAVYLCASSLATAYEQYFGPGTRLTVT.

V gene TRBV5-4 combines with J gene TRBJ1-2; a weak D match, TRBD1 (5 bases). The CDR3 runs 12 residues. The V and J ends lost 6 bases and 9 bases respectively, with 15 bases between them. The germline gives CDR1 SGHNT, CDR2 YYREEE (reference sequence). The DNA of the CDR3 is TGTGCCAGCAACAAGCAAGGGGAAAGCTACACCTTC. It codes for CASNKQGESYTF.

V usage is TRBV5-5 and J usage is TRBJ2-2; 8 bases are shared with TRBD2. V lost 3 bases, J lost 5 bases, and 9 bases stayed unmatched. This CDR3 is built from 16 residues. CDR1 SGHKS and CDR2 YYEKEE come from the germline V gene (reference sequence). This CDR3 reads CASSSPGLVPTGELFF. CDR3 nucleotides: TGTGCCAGCAGCTCACCGGGACTAGTTCCTACCGGGGAGCTGTTTTTT.

The CDR3 here is CAISGNKTQYF. The CDR3 coding sequence is TGTGCCATCAGTGGAAACAAGACGCAGTATTTT. V is TRBV10-3 and J is TRBJ2-3; D not certain. The CDR3 covers 11 residues. Trimming removed 4 bases at V and 9 bases at J, with 8 bases between. Germline V lookup: CDR1 ENHRY, CDR2 SYGVKD.

This rearrangement joins TRBV20-1 to TRBJ2-3; D unclear. Germline-derived CDR1 and CDR2 are DFQATT and SNEGSKA (reference sequence). This CDR3 is built from 10 residues. Deletions cut 3 bases from V and 3 bases from J, with 1 base between. CDR3 in DNA: TGCAGTGCTAGGACAGATACGCAGTATTTT. Amino acids: CSARTDTQYF.

This chain connects TRBV5-6 to TRBJ2-2; the match to TRBD2 covers 8 bases. This CDR3 comprises 17 residues. CDR1 is SGHDT and CDR2 is YYEEEE in the germline V gene. V lost 0 bases and J lost 1; bases outside the gene matches: 5. CDR3 sequence (DNA): TGTGCCAGCAGCTTGGCGGCTAGCGGGTTGAACACCGGGGAGCTGTTTTTT. It translates to CASSLAASGLNTGELFF.

CDR3 bases: TGTGCCAGCAGTTCGCGGCAGCCCAATCAGCCCCAGCATTTT. Protein sequence: CASSSRQPNQPQHF. This chain joins TRBV28 and TRBJ1-5; no firm D call. This CDR3 is built from 14 residues. CDR1 MDHEN and CDR2 SYDVKM come from the germline V gene. The germline V and J ends were trimmed by 4 bases and 3 bases, with 10 bases remaining between them.

The chain employs TRBV6-6 and TRBJ2-7; 9 positions agree with TRBD2. The CDR3 extends over 14 amino acids. Germline values: CDR1 MNHNY, CDR2 SVGAGI (reference sequence). V shed 7 bases and J 2 bases; nucleotides not matched to a gene: 6. The CDR3 protein is CASNGLATTYEQYF. DNA for the CDR3: TGTGCCAGCAACGGACTAGCGACCACCTACGAGCAGTACTTC.

The chain employs TRBV6-1 and TRBJ2-7; D gene ambiguous. The germline CDR1 and CDR2 sequences are MNHNS and SASEGT. CDR3 length equals 18 residues. Trimming shortened V by 1 base and J by 3 bases, and 22 bases separated the two germline ends. The CDR3 spells CASSEVVMLGALDYEQYF. The CDR3 nucleotides are TGTGCCAGCAGTGAAGTTGTAATGCTGGGCGCCCTCGACTACGAGCAGTACTTC.

The chain uses TRBV30 and TRBJ2-2, with D unresolved. CDR3 length: 12 amino acids. Trimming stripped 2 bases from V and 5 bases from J, with 6 bases between. The germline V gene has CDR1 GTSNPN and CDR2 SVGIG (reference sequence). The CDR3: CAWSLTTGELFF. CDR3 in DNA: TGTGCCTGGAGTTTGACGACCGGGGAGCTGTTTTTT.

The rearrangement joins TRBV11-2 to TRBJ2-5, with D unresolved. The end of the DNA aligns better with TRBJ2-7, so the J call may be wrong. Germline V CDR1 and CDR2: SGHAT, FQNNGV. The CDR3 spans 15 residues. In DNA form, the CDR3 reads TGTGCCAGCAGCTTATTACAAGCGCTCTCCTACGAGCAGTACTTC. Translation: CASSLLQALSYEQYF.

The chain uses TRBV9 and TRBJ2-2; 8 bases align to TRBD2. V shed 4 bases, J shed 5 bases, and the junction held 10 bases outside the gene matches. Germline lookup yields CDR1 SGDLS and CDR2 YYNGEE. The CDR3 is 16 residues long. This CDR3 reads CASSQTWTSKTGELFF. CDR3 coding DNA: TGTGCCAGCAGCCAAACCTGGACTAGCAAAACCGGGGAGCTGTTTTTT.

Here the CDR3 DNA reads TGTGCCAGCAGCCAACGAAACGTCCGGGACAGGGACACCGGGGAGCTGTTTTTT. It specifies CASSQRNVRDRDTGELFF. J is TRBJ2-2 and V is TRBV4-2; 9 nucleotides align to TRBD1. V trimming: 2 bases; J trimming: 3 bases; junction bases outside the gene matches: 10. The CDR3 is made up of 18 amino acids. Germline V gene data show CDR1 as LGHNA and CDR2 as YNFKEQ.

Concerning this clone itself: Different DNA sequences within this sample yield the same CDR3. The chain has TRBV7-9 and TRBJ2-3; no reliable D call. With 1 base removed from V and 4 bases from J, the gap between germline ends came to 3 bases. The CDR3 totals 12 residues. Germline CDR1 and CDR2: SEHNR and FQNEAQ (reference sequence). The chain's CDR3 is CASSLVSDTQYF. The CDR3, as DNA: TGTGCCAGCAGCTTAGTGTCAGATACGCAGTATTTT.

CDR3 sequence (DNA): TGCAGCGTTGAAGAAGAGAGGCAGTTCTTC. This translates into CSVEEERQFF. The rearrangement uses TRBV29-1 and TRBJ2-1; D unresolved. Trimming removed 0 bases from V and 12 bases from J, with 6 bases in between. Germline V gene sequence: CDR1 SQVTM, CDR2 ANQGSEA. This CDR3 comprises 10 residues.

There are a few counts of this clone. Here the CDR3 reads CASSQVGGRTEAFF. Here the CDR3 DNA reads TGCGCCAGCAGCCAAGTTGGGGGGAGGACTGAAGCTTTCTTT. The genes are TRBV4-1 and TRBJ1-1; tentatively, D is TRBD1 (5 bases). Germline CDR1 and CDR2: MGHRA and YSYEKL. The CDR3 is made up of 14 amino acids. Trimming removed 1 base at V and 5 bases at J, with 11 bases between.

This clone was seen a few times. The chain recombines TRBV15 with TRBJ2-1; 12 nucleotides match TRBD2. This CDR3 comprises 15 residues. Germline CDR1 LNHNV, CDR2 YYDKDF (reference sequence). V lost 2 bases and J lost 9; bases outside the gene matches: 5. CDR3 protein: CATSRLAGGRSEQFF. The CDR3 region has the DNA TGTGCCACCAGCAGACTAGCGGGAGGGCGTAGTGAGCAGTTCTTC.